This T cell receptor (beta chain) was profiled in a study of blood T cell repertoires in COVID-19. The overall study: Samples representing acute and convalescent COVID-19 were sourced from the United States, Italy and Spain.

Per the germline V gene, CDR1 is SEHNR and CDR2 is FQNEAQ (reference sequence). V was trimmed by 1 base and J by 1 base, leaving 22 bases between them. The CDR3 is made up of 19 amino acids. TCRdb's table, derived via immunoSEQ multiplex PCR, lists solely in-frame clones and lacks some. The sample contains about 310,000 clones, more than 75% of which appear only once. The receptor comes from a man in his 70s with acute or convalescent COVID-19. Sequenced: peripheral blood. This chain joins TRBV7-9 and TRBJ1-1; possible D gene TRBD1, 5 bases. For the CDR3, the DNA is TGTGCCAGCAGCTTAGAGGGGCTCCAGGTAATCCAAGCGAACACTGAAGCTTTCTTT. Its protein is CASSLEGLQVIQANTEAFF.